Each of the 28 T cell receptor beta chains below was sequenced from the same sample in a study of beta chain features in type 1 diabetes. The isolated RNA, all of it, was reverse transcribed, so expressed TCRB transcripts were what got sequenced. Sequencing used immunoSEQ multiplex PCR; TCRdb keeps in-frame clones, though not all of them. The repertoire holds 900,000 or so clones, with about 17% as singletons. The source material was naive CD4+ T cells from blood. These receptors came from a woman younger than 35 in good health.

The chain uses TRBV6-1 and TRBJ2-7; 7 nucleotides align to TRBD2. Germline V CDR1 and CDR2: MNHNS, SASEGT. The CDR3 contains 12 residues. With V trimmed by 8 bases and J by 3 bases, 4 bases remained unmatched. CDR3 nucleotides: TGTGCCAGCGGGGCGGGAGACTACGAGCAGTACTTC. This translates into CASGAGDYEQYF.

This clone was detected a few times. This chain uses TRBV9 with TRBJ2-2; D not resolved. V was cut by 0 bases and J by 4 bases, with 13 bases left in between. Per germline, CDR1 SGDLS and CDR2 YYNGEE. The CDR3 contains 16 residues. CDR3 sequence reads: CASSVALQVRTGELFF. CDR3 coding DNA: TGTGCCAGCAGCGTAGCTCTCCAAGTACGCACCGGGGAGCTGTTTTTT.

The chain joins TRBV5-1 to TRBJ2-1; TRBD2 aligns across 7 bases. This CDR3 contains 16 residues. From germline, CDR1 is SGHRS and CDR2 YFSETQ. After removal of 4 bases from V and 3 bases from J, the junction contained 10 bases not matched to a gene. The CDR3 is CASSKDLAAFYNEQFF. CDR3 nucleotides: TGCGCCAGCAGCAAAGACCTAGCGGCCTTCTACAATGAGCAGTTCTTC.

This clone was found a few times. V gene TRBV7-2 combines with J gene TRBJ2-3, with D uncertain. The length of the CDR3 is 15 residues. Germline CDR1 and CDR2: SGHTA and FQGNSA. The ends were cut back, 0 bases at V and 1 base at J, with 8 bases in the middle. The CDR3 sequence is CASSLAIRGTDTQYF. In DNA, the CDR3 is TGTGCCAGCAGCTTAGCGATCCGGGGCACAGATACGCAGTATTTT.

This clone was seen only a few times. Other DNA sequences in this sample translate to the same CDR3. This rearrangement joins TRBV29-1 to TRBJ2-7; D gene uncertain. Germline loops: CDR1 SQVTM, CDR2 ANQGSEA. The CDR3 has 12 amino acids. The V end was cut by 4 bases, the J end by 0 bases, with 7 bases between. The CDR3 region has the DNA TGCAGCGTTGGCAGGAGCTCCTACGAGCAGTACTTC. Translation: CSVGRSSYEQYF.

This clone was detected a few times. The V and J genes are TRBV4-1 and TRBJ2-1; no clear D. The CDR3 length is 14 residues. Germline V gene data show CDR1 as MGHRA and CDR2 as YSYEKL. V dropped 3 bases and J dropped 8 bases, with 14 bases sitting between them. This chain's CDR3 is CASSHRYGTHEQFF. CDR3 DNA: TGCGCCAGCAGCCATAGGTACGGCACCCATGAGCAGTTCTTC.

This clone came up a few times. This chain links TRBV5-4 with TRBJ2-3, with a tentative D call TRBD2 (5 bases). Germline loops: CDR1 SGHNT, CDR2 YYREEE (reference sequence). This CDR3 spans 13 amino acids. V lost 2 bases, J lost 8 bases, and 12 bases lay in between. CDR3 sequence: CASSFGRGATQYF. In DNA form, the CDR3 reads TGTGCCAGCAGCTTCGGACGGGGAGCTACGCAGTATTTT.

The chain uses TRBV10-3 and TRBJ1-5, with TRBD1 matching 8 bases. The V segment lost 7 bases and the J segment 7 bases; nucleotides outside the gene matches: 6. CDR3 length: 13 residues. The germline V gene encodes CDR1 ENHRY and CDR2 SYGVKD. CDR3 residues: CAITQGAEQPQHF. The CDR3 coding sequence is TGTGCCATCACTCAGGGGGCGGAACAGCCCCAGCATTTT.

J is TRBJ2-7 and V is TRBV25-1; 7 nucleotides match TRBD2. The CDR3 has 13 residues. Germline CDR1 MGHDK, CDR2 SYGVNS. J lost 3 bases, V lost 5 bases, and 4 bases had no gene match. The CDR3 spells CASSSGVDYEQYF. DNA of the CDR3: TGTGCCAGCAGTAGCGGGGTGGACTACGAGCAGTACTTC.

V is TRBV19 and J is TRBJ2-4, with 11 bases lining up with TRBD2. The CDR3 has 15 amino acids. CDR1 and CDR2 from the germline V gene are LNHDA and SQIVND (reference sequence). Germline trimming cut 7 bases from V and 5 bases from J; bases unmatched to any gene: 7. DNA of the CDR3: TGTGCCAGTATGGGAGTAGCGGGAGGGGAAAACATTCAGTACTTC. Translation: CASMGVAGGENIQYF.

The chain employs TRBV27 and TRBJ2-7; TRBD2 might be the D (6 bases). This CDR3 is built from 21 residues. CDR1 and CDR2 from the germline V gene are MNHEY and SMNVEV (reference sequence). V dropped 3 bases and J dropped 5 bases, with 35 bases sitting between them. CDR3 nucleotide sequence: TGTGCCAGCAGTTTCCTTCTCGGGACTGAGAACGGGCAGGCCCGCTTCCACGAGCAGTACTTC. It codes for CASSFLLGTENGQARFHEQYF.

The CDR3 sequence is CASTRTGAYEQYF. The CDR3 region has the DNA TGCGCCAGCACAAGGACAGGGGCCTACGAGCAGTACTTC. The chain combines TRBV5-1 with TRBJ2-7; 9 bases are a match to TRBD1. The length of the CDR3 is 13 residues. After removal of 6 bases from V and 2 bases from J, the junction contained 3 bases not matched to a gene. Germline CDR1 and CDR2: SGHRS and YFSETQ.

The chain carries TRBV7-3 and TRBJ2-7; possibly TRBD2 for D (6 bases). The CDR3 is 14 residues long. V was cut by 3 bases and J by 2 bases, with 11 bases left in between. Germline V gene sequence: CDR1 SGHTA, CDR2 FQGTGA. CDR3 nucleotides: TGTGCCAGCAGCTTGGGAGGAGGACCCTACGAGCAGTACTTC. Residues: CASSLGGGPYEQYF.

This clone was detected a few times. V and J are TRBV7-9 and TRBJ1-2; no definite D call. V lost 2 bases and J 8 bases, leaving 18 bases between the germline ends. This CDR3 comprises 15 residues. CDR1 SEHNR and CDR2 FQNEAQ come from the germline V gene (reference sequence). CDR3 residues: CASSLTSSLGWGYTF. The CDR3 DNA follows: TGTGCCAGCAGCTTAACGTCTTCGCTAGGGTGGGGCTACACCTTC.

The V gene is TRBV4-1, the J gene TRBJ2-7; D is perhaps TRBD1 (6 bases). V was pared by 2 bases and J by 2 bases, with 13 bases between. The CDR3 is 15 amino acids. Germline-derived CDR1 and CDR2 are MGHRA and YSYEKL. The CDR3 sequence is CASSQTGDNTYEQYF. Written as DNA, the CDR3 is TGCGCCAGCAGCCAAACCGGGGACAACACCTACGAGCAGTACTTC.

The chain is built from TRBV7-3 and TRBJ2-3; TRBD2 matches at 8 bases. Germline V gives CDR1 SGHTA, CDR2 FQGTGA. This CDR3 spans 15 amino acids. V lost 2 bases, J lost 10 bases, and 11 bases stayed unmatched. The CDR3 nucleotides read TGTGCCAGCAGCTTATACGCGGGAGGACCCACGGCGCAGTATTTT. This codes for CASSLYAGGPTAQYF.

Turning to this clone: The sample holds other DNA sequences that translate to the same CDR3. This chain joins TRBV28 and TRBJ2-5, with D perhaps matching TRBD2 (5 bases). CDR3 length equals 13 residues. Per the germline V gene, CDR1 is MDHEN and CDR2 is SYDVKM. V lost 2 bases to trimming and J lost 5 bases, with 9 bases between them. CDR3 sequence reads: CASSLLAGETQYF. In DNA form, the CDR3 reads TGTGCCAGCAGTTTACTTGCGGGCGAGACCCAGTACTTC.

This clone was detected only a few times. V and J are TRBV7-2 and TRBJ2-7; 7 bases are a match to TRBD2. CDR1 and CDR2 (germline): SGHTA, FQGNSA. The CDR3 spans 15 residues. V gave up 5 bases and J gave up 3 bases; unmatched junction bases: 10. The CDR3 DNA follows: TGTGCCAGCAGCACCGGCGGCGGGGGAGTCTACGAGCAGTACTTC. This gives the protein CASSTGGGGVYEQYF.

The chain has TRBV19 and TRBJ1-2; unclear D gene. The V end lost 5 bases, the J end lost 2 bases, and 15 bases lay between the germline ends. The CDR3 is 15 amino acids. The V gene's germline CDR1 is LNHDA and CDR2 SQIVND (reference sequence). The DNA for the CDR3 is TGTGCCAGTAGTCCCCAAATTAATCTCAACTATGGCTACACCTTC. Translated: CASSPQINLNYGYTF. Based on the CDR3 plus reference TRBV19 and TRBJ1-2, the full variable domain is DGGITQSPKYLFRKEGQNVTLSCEQNLNHDAMYWYRQDPGQGLRLIYYSQIVNDFQKGDIAEGYSVSREKKESFPLTVTSAQKNPTAFYLCASSPQINLNYGYTFGSGTRLTVV.

Comment on this clone: The same CDR3 arises from other DNA sequences in this sample as well. The chain has TRBV28 and TRBJ2-1; a weak D match, TRBD1 (6 bases). The CDR3 has 16 amino acids. The germline V gene encodes CDR1 MDHEN and CDR2 SYDVKM. Trimming took off 2 bases at V and 4 bases at J, with 15 bases between the two ends. The CDR3 bases are TGTGCCAGCAGTTTACCCGGGCAGGGGTCTTACAATGAGCAGTTCTTC. Protein sequence: CASSLPGQGSYNEQFF. Combining the CDR3 with reference TRBV28 and TRBJ2-1 gives the whole variable domain DVKVTQSSRYLVKRTGEKVFLECVQDMDHENMFWYRQDPGLGLRLIYFSYDVKMKEKGDIPEGYSVSREKKERFSLILESASTNQTSMYLCASSLPGQGSYNEQFFGPGTRLTVL.

In its sample, this clone was seen a few times. This chain links TRBV10-3 with TRBJ1-1; TRBD1 might be the D (6 bases). Deletions cut 7 bases from V and 3 bases from J, with 12 bases between. Per the germline V gene, CDR1 is ENHRY and CDR2 is SYGVKD. The CDR3 extends over 13 amino acids. The CDR3 DNA reads TGTGCCATCAACGTAGGGGGGGACACTGAAGCTTTCTTT. Translated, it gives CAINVGGDTEAFF.

This chain connects TRBV9 to TRBJ2-3; D is possibly TRBD1 (6 bases). This CDR3 is built from 16 residues. The germline V gene has CDR1 SGDLS and CDR2 YYNGEE. Trimming left V 4 bases short and J 0 bases short, with 15 bases between. Here the CDR3 reads CASSPHRDSSTDTQYF. CDR3 in DNA: TGTGCCAGCAGCCCCCACAGGGATTCTAGCACAGATACGCAGTATTTT. The complete variable domain, with remaining parts taken from reference TRBV9 and TRBJ2-3, reads DSGVTQTPKHLITATGQRVTLRCSPRSGDLSVYWYQQSLDQGLQFLIQYYNGEERAKGNILERFSAQQFPDLHSELNLSSLELGDSALYFCASSPHRDSSTDTQYFGPGTRLTVL.

Only a few counts were recorded for this clone. The chain has TRBV7-9 and TRBJ2-5; 13 nucleotides agree with TRBD2. The J call is uncertain, as TRBJ2-7 better fits the DNA end. Looked up from germline, CDR1 is SEHNR and CDR2 is FQNEAQ (reference sequence). The CDR3 is 16 residues long. The CDR3 sequence is CASSPPGLAGLYEQYF. The CDR3 nucleotides are TGTGCCAGCAGTCCACCGGGACTAGCGGGGTTGTACGAGCAGTACTTC.

The J gene is TRBJ1-5, the V gene TRBV2; maybe TRBD1 (5 bases). This CDR3 is built from 16 residues. V lost 4 bases, J lost 1 base, and 14 bases lay in between. Germline CDR1 reads SNHLY; CDR2 reads FYNNEI. CDR3 sequence (DNA): TGTGCCAGCAGTGGATTTGGGGCAGGCAGCAATCAGCCCCAGCATTTT. The encoded protein is CASSGFGAGSNQPQHF.

This chain connects TRBV14 to TRBJ1-4; no firm D call. Germline V gene lookup returns CDR1 SGHDN and CDR2 FVKESK. V was trimmed by 4 bases and J by 5 bases, leaving 17 bases between them. The CDR3 has 16 residues. This CDR3 is CASSPGLTQFNEKLFF. CDR3 coding DNA: TGTGCCAGCAGCCCGGGCCTTACGCAGTTCAATGAAAAACTGTTTTTT.

This chain joins TRBV7-2 and TRBJ1-1, with TRBD1 identical over 7 bases. The germline V gene has CDR1 SGHTA and CDR2 FQGNSA. Trimming removed 5 bases from V and 3 bases from J; junction bases left unmatched: 9. This CDR3 spans 15 amino acids. The CDR3 nucleotides are TGTGCCAGCAGCCCTCAGCAGGGGGGGGACACTGAAGCTTTCTTT. Its protein product is CASSPQQGGDTEAFF.

This clone occurred a few times. CDR3 nucleotides: TGTGCCAGTAGTAGAGGTCTAGGGACCTACTACGAGCAGTACTTC. The encoded protein is CASSRGLGTYYEQYF. The chain joins TRBV19 to TRBJ2-7; D assignment may be TRBD1 or TRBD2 (5 bases each). Germline-derived CDR1 and CDR2 are LNHDA and SQIVND (reference sequence). CDR3 size: 15 residues. V lost 4 bases, J lost 3 bases, and 16 bases lay in between.

This clone showed up just a few times. This chain links TRBV6-6 with TRBJ2-7, with 8 bases identical to TRBD2. Germline-derived CDR1 and CDR2 are MNHNY and SVGAGI (reference sequence). The CDR3 totals 15 residues. J was trimmed by 6 bases and V by 8 bases; bases with no gene match: 15. CDR3 DNA sequence: TGTGCCAGCCGCGCGGTGACTAGCGTGACTGGCGAGCAGTACTTC. Residues: CASRAVTSVTGEQYF.